This T cell receptor (beta chain) derives from a study of cytomegalovirus exposure and HLA in healthy donors. For the study at large: The Caucasian-associated ancestry cluster held roughly 80% of 398 genotyped donors. Study outcomes and limitations: About 87% or about 30% of the time was how often most TCR beta V segments were productive, according to an earlier analysis. Presence/absence analyses assumed roughly uniform sequencing depth across donors, which may not hold.

While unrecorded immune exposures were likely, the donors were nominally healthy when sampled. This CDR3 spans 15 amino acids. V trimming: 4 bases; J trimming: 4 bases; junction bases outside the gene matches: 6. The germline V gene encodes CDR1 SGHAT and CDR2 FQNNGV. About this clone itself: Antigen: not known.

The PCR was carried out with 60 Vbeta primers and 13 Jbeta primers. Method: immunoSEQ multiplex PCR; TCRdb's copy keeps in-frame clones and lacks some. The table shows roughly 100,000 clones, with 65% to 75% occurring only once. V usage is TRBV11-2 and J usage is TRBJ2-3; 9 bases match TRBD1. The specimen sequenced was PBMCs. The TCR sequence derives from a man in his forties in good health and CMV-seropositive. The CDR3 coding sequence is TGTGCCAGCAGCTCGGGACAGGGATTGGCAGATACGCAGTATTTT. Its translation: CASSSGQGLADTQYF.